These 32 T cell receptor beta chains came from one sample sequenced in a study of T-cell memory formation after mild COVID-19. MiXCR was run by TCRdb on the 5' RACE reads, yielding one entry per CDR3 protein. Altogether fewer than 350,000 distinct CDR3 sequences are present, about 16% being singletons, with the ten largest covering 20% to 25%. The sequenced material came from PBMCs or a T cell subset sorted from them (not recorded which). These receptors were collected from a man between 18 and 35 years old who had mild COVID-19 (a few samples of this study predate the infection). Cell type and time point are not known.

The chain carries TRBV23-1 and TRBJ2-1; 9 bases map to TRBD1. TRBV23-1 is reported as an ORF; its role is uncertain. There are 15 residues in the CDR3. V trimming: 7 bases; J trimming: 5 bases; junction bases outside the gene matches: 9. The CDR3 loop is CASKVQGAENNEQFF. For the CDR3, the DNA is TGCGCCAGCAAGGTACAGGGGGCTGAGAACAATGAGCAGTTCTTC.

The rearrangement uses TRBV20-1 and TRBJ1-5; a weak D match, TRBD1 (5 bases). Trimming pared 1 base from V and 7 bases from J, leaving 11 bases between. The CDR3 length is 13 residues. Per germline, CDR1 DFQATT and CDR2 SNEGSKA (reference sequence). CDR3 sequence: CSARASGQQPQHF. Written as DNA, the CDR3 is TGCAGTGCTAGAGCGTCAGGGCAACAGCCCCAGCATTTT.

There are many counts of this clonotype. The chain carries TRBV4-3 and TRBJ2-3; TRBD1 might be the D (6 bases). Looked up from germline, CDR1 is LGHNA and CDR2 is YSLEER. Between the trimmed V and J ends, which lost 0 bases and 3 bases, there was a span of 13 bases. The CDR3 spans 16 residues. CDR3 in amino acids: CASSQDPPGQTDTQYF. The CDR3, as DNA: TGCGCCAGCAGCCAAGATCCCCCAGGACAGACAGATACGCAGTATTTT.

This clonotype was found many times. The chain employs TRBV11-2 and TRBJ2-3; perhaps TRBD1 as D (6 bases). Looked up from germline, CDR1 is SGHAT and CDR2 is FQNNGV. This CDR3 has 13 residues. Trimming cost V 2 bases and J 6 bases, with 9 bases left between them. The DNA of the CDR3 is TGTGCCAGCAGCTTACTCACAGGGGATACGCAGTATTTT. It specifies CASSLLTGDTQYF.

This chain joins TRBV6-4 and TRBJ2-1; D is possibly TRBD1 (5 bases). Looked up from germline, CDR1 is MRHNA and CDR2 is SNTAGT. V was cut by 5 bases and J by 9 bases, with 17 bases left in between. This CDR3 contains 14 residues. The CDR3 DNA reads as TGTGCCAGCAGTCCTCGGTCTGGGGCATTTGAGCAGTTCTTC. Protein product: CASSPRSGAFEQFF.

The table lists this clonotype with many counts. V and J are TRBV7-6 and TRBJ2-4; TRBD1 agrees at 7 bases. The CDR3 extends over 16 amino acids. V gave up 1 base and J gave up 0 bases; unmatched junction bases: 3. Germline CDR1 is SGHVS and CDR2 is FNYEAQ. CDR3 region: CASSLGQGLAKNIQYF. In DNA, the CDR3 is TGTGCCAGCAGCTTAGGACAGGGCTTAGCCAAAAACATTCAGTACTTC.

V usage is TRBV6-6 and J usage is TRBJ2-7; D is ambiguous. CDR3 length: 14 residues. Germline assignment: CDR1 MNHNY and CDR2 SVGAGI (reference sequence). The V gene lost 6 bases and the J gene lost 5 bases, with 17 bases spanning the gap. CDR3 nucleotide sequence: TGTGCCAGCAGCATATGGGCCAGTTGGAACGAGCAGTACTTC. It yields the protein CASSIWASWNEQYF.

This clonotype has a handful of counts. CDR3 protein: CASSQGAGESTDTQYF. CDR3 DNA: TGTGCCAGCAGCCAAGGAGCGGGGGAAAGCACAGATACGCAGTATTTT. The chain carries TRBV3-1 and TRBJ2-3, with 8 bases identical to TRBD2. The V and J ends lost 1 base and 0 bases, in that order; junction bases with no gene match: 3. This CDR3 contains 16 residues. Germline V gene data show CDR1 as LGHDT and CDR2 as YNNKEL (reference sequence).

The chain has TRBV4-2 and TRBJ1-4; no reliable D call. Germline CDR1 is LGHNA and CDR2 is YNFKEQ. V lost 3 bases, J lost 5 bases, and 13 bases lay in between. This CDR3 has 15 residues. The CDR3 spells CASSHVGQKNEKLFF. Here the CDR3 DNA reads TGTGCCAGCAGCCACGTTGGGCAGAAGAATGAAAAACTGTTTTTT.

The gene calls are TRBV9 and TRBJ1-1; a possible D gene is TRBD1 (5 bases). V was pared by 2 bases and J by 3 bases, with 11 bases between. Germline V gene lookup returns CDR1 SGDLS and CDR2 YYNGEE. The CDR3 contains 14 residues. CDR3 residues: CASSVQMGDTEAFF. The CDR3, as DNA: TGTGCCAGCAGCGTTCAGATGGGGGACACTGAAGCTTTCTTT.

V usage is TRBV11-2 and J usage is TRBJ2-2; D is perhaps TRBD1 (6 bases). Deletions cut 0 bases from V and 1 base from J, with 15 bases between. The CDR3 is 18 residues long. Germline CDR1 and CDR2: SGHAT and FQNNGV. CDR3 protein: CASSLDHQRDMNTGELFF. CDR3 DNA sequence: TGTGCCAGCAGCTTAGATCACCAAAGGGACATGAACACCGGGGAGCTGTTTTTT.

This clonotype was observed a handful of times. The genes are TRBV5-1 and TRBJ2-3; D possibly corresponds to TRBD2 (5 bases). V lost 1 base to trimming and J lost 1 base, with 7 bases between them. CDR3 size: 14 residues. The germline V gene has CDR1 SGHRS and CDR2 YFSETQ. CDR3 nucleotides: TGCGCCAGCAGCTTGTTCGGGGGCACAGATACGCAGTATTTT. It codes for CASSLFGGTDTQYF.

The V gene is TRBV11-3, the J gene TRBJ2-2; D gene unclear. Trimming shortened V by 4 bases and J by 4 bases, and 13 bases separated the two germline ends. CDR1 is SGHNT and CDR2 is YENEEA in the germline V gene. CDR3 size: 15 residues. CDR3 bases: TGTGCCAGCAGCTCCTTTAGGGAAGCCACCGGGGAGCTGTTTTTT. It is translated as CASSSFREATGELFF. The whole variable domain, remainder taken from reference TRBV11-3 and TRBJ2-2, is EAGVVQSPRYKIIEKKQPVAFWCNPISGHNTLYWYLQNLGQGPELLIRYENEEAVDDSQLPKDRFSAERLKGVDSTLKIQPAELGDSAVYLCASSSFREATGELFFGEGSRLTVL.

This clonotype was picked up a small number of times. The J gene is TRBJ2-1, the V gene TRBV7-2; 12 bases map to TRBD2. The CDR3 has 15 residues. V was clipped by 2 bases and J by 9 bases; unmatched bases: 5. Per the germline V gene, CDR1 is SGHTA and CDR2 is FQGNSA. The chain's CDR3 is CASSLTSGGPGEQFF. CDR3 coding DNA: TGTGCCAGCAGCTTAACTAGCGGGGGGCCAGGTGAGCAGTTCTTC.

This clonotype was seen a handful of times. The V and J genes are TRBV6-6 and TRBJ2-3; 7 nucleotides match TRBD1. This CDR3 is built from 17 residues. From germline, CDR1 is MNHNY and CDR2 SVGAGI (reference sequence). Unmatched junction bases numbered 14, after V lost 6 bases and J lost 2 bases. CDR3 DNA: TGTGCCAGCAGCTATAGACAGGGTCACTTAACCACAGATACGCAGTATTTT. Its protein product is CASSYRQGHLTTDTQYF.

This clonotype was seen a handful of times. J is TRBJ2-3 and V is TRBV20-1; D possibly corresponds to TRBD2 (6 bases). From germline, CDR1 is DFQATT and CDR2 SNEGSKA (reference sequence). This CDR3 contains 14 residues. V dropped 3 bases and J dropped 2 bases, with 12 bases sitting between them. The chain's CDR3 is CSARMGGYTDTQYF. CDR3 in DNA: TGCAGTGCTAGGATGGGGGGATACACAGATACGCAGTATTTT.

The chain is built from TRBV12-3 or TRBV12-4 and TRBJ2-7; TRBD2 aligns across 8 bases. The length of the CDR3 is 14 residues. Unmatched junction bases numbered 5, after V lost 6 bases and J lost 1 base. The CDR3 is CASRSGTRSYEQYF. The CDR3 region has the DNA TGTGCCAGCAGATCCGGGACTAGATCCTACGAGCAGTACTTC.

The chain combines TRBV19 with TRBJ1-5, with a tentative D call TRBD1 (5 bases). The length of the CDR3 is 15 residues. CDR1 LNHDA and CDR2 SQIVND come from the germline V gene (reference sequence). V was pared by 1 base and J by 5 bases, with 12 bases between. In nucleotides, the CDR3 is TGTGCCAGTAGTATAGTGGGGCGTGTTGATCAGCCCCAGCATTTT. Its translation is CASSIVGRVDQPQHF.

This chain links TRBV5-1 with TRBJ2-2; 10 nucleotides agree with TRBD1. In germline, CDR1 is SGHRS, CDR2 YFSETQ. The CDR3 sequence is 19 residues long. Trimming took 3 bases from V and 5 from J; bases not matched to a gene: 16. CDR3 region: CASSSPGQGIGRFTGELFF. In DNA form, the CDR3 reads TGCGCCAGCAGCTCCCCGGGACAGGGGATCGGTAGATTTACCGGGGAGCTGTTTTTT.

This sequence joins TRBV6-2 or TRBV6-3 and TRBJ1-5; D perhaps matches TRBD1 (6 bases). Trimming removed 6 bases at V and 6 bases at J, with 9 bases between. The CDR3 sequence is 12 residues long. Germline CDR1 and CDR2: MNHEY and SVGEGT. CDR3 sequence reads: CASRQGPQPQHF. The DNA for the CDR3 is TGTGCCAGCAGACAGGGCCCTCAGCCCCAGCATTTT.

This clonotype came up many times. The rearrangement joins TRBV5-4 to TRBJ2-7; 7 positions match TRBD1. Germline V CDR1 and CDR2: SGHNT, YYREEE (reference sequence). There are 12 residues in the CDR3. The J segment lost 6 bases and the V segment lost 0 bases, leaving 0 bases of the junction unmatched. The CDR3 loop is CASSLDRGEQYF. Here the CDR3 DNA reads TGTGCCAGCAGCTTGGACAGGGGCGAGCAGTACTTC.

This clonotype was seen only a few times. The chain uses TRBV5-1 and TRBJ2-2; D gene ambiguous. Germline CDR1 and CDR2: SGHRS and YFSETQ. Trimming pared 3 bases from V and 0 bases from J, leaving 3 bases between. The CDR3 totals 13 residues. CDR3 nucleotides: TGCGCCAGCAGCTCGGCGAACACCGGGGAGCTGTTTTTT. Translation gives CASSSANTGELFF.

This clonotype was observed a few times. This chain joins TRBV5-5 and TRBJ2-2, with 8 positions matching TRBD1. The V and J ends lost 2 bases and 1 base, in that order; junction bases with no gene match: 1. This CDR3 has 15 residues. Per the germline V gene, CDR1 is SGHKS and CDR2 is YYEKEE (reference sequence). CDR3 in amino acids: CASSFGTGNTGELFF. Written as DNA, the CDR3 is TGTGCCAGCAGCTTTGGGACAGGGAACACCGGGGAGCTGTTTTTT.

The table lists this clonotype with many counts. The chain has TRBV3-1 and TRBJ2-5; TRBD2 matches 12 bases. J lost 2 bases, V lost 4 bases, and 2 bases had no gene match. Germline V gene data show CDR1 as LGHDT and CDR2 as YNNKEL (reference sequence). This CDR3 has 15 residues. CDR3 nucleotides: TGTGCCAGCAGCCTCCTAGCGGGGGGGCAAGAGACCCAGTACTTC. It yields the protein CASSLLAGGQETQYF.

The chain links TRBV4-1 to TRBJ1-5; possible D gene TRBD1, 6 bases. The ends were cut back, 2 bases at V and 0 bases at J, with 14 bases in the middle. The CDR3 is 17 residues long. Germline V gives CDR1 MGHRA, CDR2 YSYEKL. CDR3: CASSQHATGHSNQPQHF. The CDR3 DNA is TGCGCCAGCAGCCAACACGCGACAGGACATAGCAATCAGCCCCAGCATTTT.

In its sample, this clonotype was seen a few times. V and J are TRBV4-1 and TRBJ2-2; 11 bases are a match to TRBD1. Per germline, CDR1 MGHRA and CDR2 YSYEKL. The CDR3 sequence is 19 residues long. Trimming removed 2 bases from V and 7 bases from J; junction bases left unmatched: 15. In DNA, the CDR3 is TGCGCCAGCAGCCAACCCCAAGGCTGGACAGGGGGCTTGGGCGGGGAGCTGTTTTTT. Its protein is CASSQPQGWTGGLGGELFF.

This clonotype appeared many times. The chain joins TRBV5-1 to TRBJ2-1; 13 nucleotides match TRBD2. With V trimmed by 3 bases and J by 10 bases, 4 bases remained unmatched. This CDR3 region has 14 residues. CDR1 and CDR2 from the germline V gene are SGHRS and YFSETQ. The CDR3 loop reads CASSSGLAGAEQFF. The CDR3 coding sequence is TGCGCCAGCAGCTCTGGACTAGCGGGGGCCGAGCAGTTCTTC.

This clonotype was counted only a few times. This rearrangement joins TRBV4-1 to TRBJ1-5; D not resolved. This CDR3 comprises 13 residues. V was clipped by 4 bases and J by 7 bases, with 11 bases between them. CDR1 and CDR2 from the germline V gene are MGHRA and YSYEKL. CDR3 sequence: CASSRSVGQPQHF. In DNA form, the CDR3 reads TGCGCCAGCAGCCGGAGTGTCGGGCAGCCCCAGCATTTT.

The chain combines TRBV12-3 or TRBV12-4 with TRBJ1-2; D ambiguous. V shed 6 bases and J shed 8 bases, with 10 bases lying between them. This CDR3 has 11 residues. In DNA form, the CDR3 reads TGTGCCAGCAGCCTGGGCGTGGGCTACACCTTC. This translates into CASSLGVGYTF.

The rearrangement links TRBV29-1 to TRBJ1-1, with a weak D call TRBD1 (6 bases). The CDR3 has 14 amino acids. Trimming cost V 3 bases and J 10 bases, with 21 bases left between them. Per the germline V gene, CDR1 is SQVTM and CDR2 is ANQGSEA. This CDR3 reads CSVDSLQDGGAAFF. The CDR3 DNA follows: TGCAGCGTTGATTCCTTGCAGGATGGGGGGGCAGCTTTCTTT.

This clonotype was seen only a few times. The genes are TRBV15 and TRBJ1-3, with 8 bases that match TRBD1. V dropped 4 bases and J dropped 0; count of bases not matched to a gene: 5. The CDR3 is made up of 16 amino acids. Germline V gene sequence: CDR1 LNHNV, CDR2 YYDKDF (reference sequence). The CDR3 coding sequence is TGTGCCACCAGCAAAGGACAGGGTTACTCTGGAAACACCATATATTTT. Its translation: CATSKGQGYSGNTIYF.

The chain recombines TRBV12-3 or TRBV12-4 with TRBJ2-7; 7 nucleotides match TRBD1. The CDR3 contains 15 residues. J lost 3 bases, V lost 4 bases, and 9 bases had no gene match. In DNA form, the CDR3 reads TGTGCCAGCAGTTATGGACAGGTCCCCCTCTACGAGCAGTACGTC. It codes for CASSYGQVPLYEQYV.